The 16 T cell receptor beta chains presented below share a single source sample, sequenced in a study of blood T cell repertoires in COVID-19. Profiling relied on immunoSEQ multiplex PCR, and the TCRdb table lists in-frame clones only, not all of them. The sample consists of about 250,000 clones, 75% to 90% of them appearing once. Sequenced material: PBMCs or T cells enriched from blood (not recorded which). These TCRs come from a woman aged 18-35 years who had recovered from COVID-19.

This chain links TRBV15 with TRBJ1-2; TRBD1 matches at 7 bases. There are 16 residues in the CDR3. Germline loops: CDR1 LNHNV, CDR2 YYDKDF (reference sequence). V shed 0 bases and J 6 bases; nucleotides not matched to a gene: 10. This chain's CDR3 is CATSRDEARGKDGYTF. The CDR3 bases are TGTGCCACCAGCAGAGATGAAGCCAGGGGGAAGGATGGCTACACCTTC.

The chain combines TRBV6-2 or TRBV6-3 with TRBJ1-6; D call uncertain. The CDR3 consists of 17 residues. The ends were cut back, 2 bases at V and 0 bases at J, with 11 bases in the middle. CDR1 is MNHEY, CDR2 SVGEGT, per germline. The CDR3 sequence is CASSYPRRSSYNSPLHF. For the CDR3, the DNA is TGTGCCAGCAGTTACCCCCGGCGGAGCTCCTATAATTCACCCCTCCACTTT.

CDR3 nucleotide sequence: TGCAGTGCCAGTTCCGGGACAGCCACTGAAGCTTTCTTT. Amino acid sequence: CSASSGTATEAFF. The gene calls are TRBV20-1 and TRBJ1-1; 7 nucleotides line up with TRBD1. The J segment lost 4 bases and the V segment lost 6 bases, leaving 8 bases of the junction unmatched. CDR1 and CDR2 (germline): DFQATT, SNEGSKA (reference sequence). The CDR3 sequence is 13 residues long.

This clone was detected once. The chain uses TRBV27 and TRBJ2-3; the D gene is possibly TRBD1 (5 bases). The CDR3 consists of 14 residues. Germline-derived CDR1 and CDR2 are MNHEY and SMNVEV (reference sequence). V was trimmed by 2 bases and J by 4 bases, leaving 10 bases between them. In DNA, the CDR3 is TGTGCCAGCAGTTTAATTAGGGGCGCAGATACGCAGTATTTT. This sequence encodes CASSLIRGADTQYF.

The chain uses TRBV7-8 and TRBJ2-1, with 8 positions matching TRBD2. Germline CDR1 and CDR2: SGHVS and FQNEAQ. CDR3 length: 18 amino acids. The trim removed 4 bases at V and 7 bases at J, leaving 18 bases unmatched. The CDR3 sequence: CASSSLIGSGGFKNEQFF. The CDR3, as DNA: TGTGCCAGCAGCTCCCTAATCGGAAGCGGGGGATTTAAGAATGAGCAGTTCTTC.

CDR3 DNA: TGTGCCAGTAGTATAGAAAATGCAGGCGGAGGTGAAAAACTGTTTTTT. Amino acid sequence: CASSIENAGGGEKLFF. V usage is TRBV19 and J usage is TRBJ1-4; no clear D gene. CDR1 LNHDA and CDR2 SQIVND come from the germline V gene (reference sequence). This CDR3 is 16 amino acids long. With 0 bases removed from V and 7 bases from J, the gap between germline ends came to 15 bases.

V gene TRBV18 combines with J gene TRBJ1-2, with 7 positions matching TRBD1. Per germline, CDR1 KGHSH and CDR2 LQKENI. The CDR3 is 15 amino acids. The ends lost 6 bases at V and 5 bases at J; junction bases unmatched: 12. CDR3: CASSTRRDSLYGYTF. CDR3 bases: TGTGCCAGCTCGACCAGACGGGACAGCCTATATGGCTACACCTTC.

This sequence joins TRBV7-9 and TRBJ1-2; no reliable D call. The germline V gene encodes CDR1 SEHNR and CDR2 FQNEAQ (reference sequence). V dropped 1 base and J dropped 8 bases, with 11 bases sitting between them. CDR3 length: 13 amino acids. The CDR3 bases are TGTGCCAGCAGCTTAGGCGGGGTAGGGGGCTACACCTTC. Translating it yields CASSLGGVGGYTF.

V is TRBV27 and J is TRBJ1-5, with TRBD1 matching over 9 bases. After removal of 4 bases from V and 3 bases from J, the junction contained 7 bases not matched to a gene. Germline V gene data show CDR1 as MNHEY and CDR2 as SMNVEV (reference sequence). There are 16 residues in the CDR3. DNA of the CDR3: TGTGCCAGCAGTTCGATGACAGGGGGGATCAATCAGCCCCAGCATTTT. Its protein product is CASSSMTGGINQPQHF.

The chain combines TRBV14 with TRBJ1-2, with 7 bases matching TRBD1. From germline, CDR1 is SGHDN and CDR2 FVKESK. This CDR3 contains 15 residues. The V and J ends lost 1 base and 5 bases, in that order; junction bases with no gene match: 7. CDR3 bases: TGTGCCAGCAGCCAAGGCGGGACAGCTCCTTATGGCTACACCTTC. Protein sequence: CASSQGGTAPYGYTF.

V gene TRBV5-4 combines with J gene TRBJ2-1; TRBD1 agrees at 10 bases. The CDR3 is 17 residues long. J lost 7 bases, V lost 4 bases, and 14 bases had no gene match. Germline CDR1 is SGHNT and CDR2 is YYREEE (reference sequence). In DNA form, the CDR3 reads TGTGCCAGCAGCAAGGTGGCCGGGACAGGGGCGAGAAATGAGCAGTTCTTC. Translating gives CASSKVAGTGARNEQFF.

The V and J genes are TRBV7-2 and TRBJ1-2; TRBD1 aligns across 8 bases. The CDR3 consists of 14 residues. The germline V gene has CDR1 SGHTA and CDR2 FQGNSA. The ends lost 5 bases at V and 4 bases at J; junction bases unmatched: 6. The CDR3 bases are TGTGCCAGCAGCCCGGGACAGGCCCTCTATGGCTACACCTTC. Amino acids: CASSPGQALYGYTF.

V and J are TRBV15 and TRBJ1-4; D is unclear. Between the trimmed V and J ends, which lost 0 bases and 6 bases, there was a span of 8 bases. This CDR3 has 14 amino acids. CDR1 is LNHNV and CDR2 is YYDKDF in the germline V gene (reference sequence). The CDR3 protein is CATSRETADEKLFF. For the CDR3, the DNA is TGTGCCACCAGCAGAGAGACCGCGGATGAAAAACTGTTTTTT.

CDR3 residues: CASSETGGATDTQYF. The CDR3, as DNA: TGTGCCAGCAGTGAAACAGGGGGCGCGACAGATACGCAGTATTTT. The chain joins TRBV6-1 to TRBJ2-3, with 9 bases fitting TRBD1. CDR3 length: 15 amino acids. Germline V lookup: CDR1 MNHNS, CDR2 SASEGT. V was clipped by 2 bases and J by 3 bases; unmatched bases: 3.

The chain is built from TRBV11-2 and TRBJ1-4; 9 bases align to TRBD1. Germline V gene data show CDR1 as SGHAT and CDR2 as FQNNGV. This CDR3 has 18 amino acids. V shed 4 bases and J 0 bases; nucleotides not matched to a gene: 9. The CDR3 here is CASSSDRGFFATNEKLFF. DNA for the CDR3: TGTGCCAGCAGCTCCGACAGGGGGTTTTTTGCAACTAATGAAAAACTGTTTTTT. The whole variable domain, remainder taken from reference TRBV11-2 and TRBJ1-4, is EAGVAQSPRYKIIEKRQSVAFWCNPISGHATLYWYQQILGQGPKLLIQFQNNGVVDDSQLPKDRFSAERLKGVDSTLKIQPAKLEDSAVYLCASSSDRGFFATNEKLFFGSGTQLSVL.

The CDR3 coding sequence is TGTGCCAGCAGCAATACAGGGGACCCTGAAGCTTTCTTT. It is translated as CASSNTGDPEAFF. The V call is TRBV7-9, the J call TRBJ1-1, with 7 bases lining up with TRBD1. J gave up 6 bases and V 5 bases, and 6 bases lay outside the gene matches. The germline gives CDR1 SEHNR, CDR2 FQNEAQ (reference sequence). The CDR3 contains 13 residues.